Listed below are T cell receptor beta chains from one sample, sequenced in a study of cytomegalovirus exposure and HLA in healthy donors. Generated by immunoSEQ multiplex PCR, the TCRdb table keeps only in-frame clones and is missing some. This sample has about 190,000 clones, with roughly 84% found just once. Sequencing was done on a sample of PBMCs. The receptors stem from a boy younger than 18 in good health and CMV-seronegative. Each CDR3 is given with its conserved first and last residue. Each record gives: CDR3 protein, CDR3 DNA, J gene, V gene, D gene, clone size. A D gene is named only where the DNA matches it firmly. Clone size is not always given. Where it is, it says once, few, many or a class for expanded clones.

CDR3aa: CASSYQTPVRDEQYF
CDR3nt: TGTGCCAGCAGTTACCAGACTCCCGTTCGCGACGAGCAGTACTTC
j_gene: TRBJ2-7
v_gene: TRBV6-6
d_gene: -
abundance: -

CDR3aa: CSVPGTTNYEQYF
CDR3nt: TGCAGCGTCCCAGGGACAACCAACTACGAGCAGTACTTC
j_gene: TRBJ2-7
v_gene: TRBV29-1
d_gene: -
abundance: -

CDR3aa: CASPGGSSYEQYF
CDR3nt: TGCGCCAGCCCCGGTGGGAGCTCCTACGAGCAGTACTTC
j_gene: TRBJ2-7
v_gene: TRBV23-1
d_gene: -
abundance: once

CDR3aa: CASSLPQGPDGYTF
CDR3nt: TGTGCCAGCAGCTTGCCACAGGGTCCGGATGGCTACACCTTC
j_gene: TRBJ1-2
v_gene: TRBV5-4
d_gene: -
abundance: few

CDR3aa: CASSSDREQYF
CDR3nt: TGTGCCAGCAGCTCGGACAGGGAACAGTATTTT
j_gene: TRBJ2-3
v_gene: TRBV7-8
d_gene: TRBD1
abundance: -

CDR3aa: CASSPTGDLTTGANVLTF
CDR3nt: TGCGCCAGCAGTCCAACAGGGGACCTGACTACTGGGGCCAACGTCCTGACTTTC
j_gene: TRBJ2-6
v_gene: TRBV4-1
d_gene: TRBD1
abundance: -

CDR3aa: CASSLRQVSAYEQYF
CDR3nt: TGTGCCAGCAGCTTACGACAGGTCTCGGCCTACGAGCAGTACTTC
j_gene: TRBJ2-7
v_gene: TRBV7-9
d_gene: -
abundance: -

CDR3aa: CASSFRGPLAKNIQYF
CDR3nt: TGTGCCAGCAGCTTCAGGGGCCCACTAGCCAAAAACATTCAGTACTTC
j_gene: TRBJ2-4
v_gene: TRBV5-6
d_gene: -
abundance: -

CDR3aa: CASSLLGQGGMNTEAFF
CDR3nt: TGTGCCAGCAGTTTATTGGGACAGGGGGGCATGAACACTGAAGCTTTCTTT
j_gene: TRBJ1-1
v_gene: TRBV27
d_gene: TRBD1
abundance: -

CDR3aa: CASSQGLAGAYEQYF
CDR3nt: TGTGCCAGCAGCCAAGGACTAGCGGGAGCCTACGAGCAGTACTTC
j_gene: TRBJ2-7
v_gene: TRBV4-2
d_gene: TRBD2
abundance: -

CDR3aa: CASNPGQGLNQPQHF
CDR3nt: TGTGCCAGCAACCCCGGACAGGGCTTAAATCAGCCCCAGCATTTT
j_gene: TRBJ1-5
v_gene: TRBV6-6
d_gene: TRBD1
abundance: -

CDR3aa: CASTEGLNQPQHF
CDR3nt: TGTGCCAGCACCGAAGGACTCAATCAGCCCCAGCATTTT
j_gene: TRBJ1-5
v_gene: TRBV27
d_gene: -
abundance: -

CDR3aa: CASSQEGGLWYNEQFF
CDR3nt: TGCGCCAGCAGCCAAGAGGGGGGTTTGTGGTACAATGAGCAGTTCTTC
j_gene: TRBJ2-1
v_gene: TRBV4-1
d_gene: -
abundance: -

CDR3aa: CASSLDLSGKATEAFF
CDR3nt: TGTGCCAGCAGTTTGGATTTATCGGGGAAGGCCACTGAAGCTTTCTTT
j_gene: TRBJ1-1
v_gene: TRBV28
d_gene: -
abundance: -

CDR3aa: CASSLDTGDEKLFF
CDR3nt: TGTGCCAGCAGCTTAGATACAGGGGATGAAAAACTGTTTTTT
j_gene: TRBJ1-4
v_gene: TRBV7-9
d_gene: TRBD1
abundance: -

CDR3aa: CASTLDLIGEQFF
CDR3nt: TGTGCCAGCACCCTCGACTTGATTGGTGAGCAGTTCTTC
j_gene: TRBJ2-1
v_gene: TRBV9
d_gene: -
abundance: -

CDR3aa: CASSYGSTQYF
CDR3nt: TGTGCCAGCAGTTACGGGAGTACGCAGTATTTT
j_gene: TRBJ2-3
v_gene: TRBV6-6
d_gene: -
abundance: -

CDR3aa: CASSELAGMGEKLFF
CDR3nt: TGTGCCAGCAGTGAATTGGCAGGGATGGGTGAAAAACTGTTTTTT
j_gene: TRBJ1-4
v_gene: TRBV6-1
d_gene: -
abundance: few

CDR3aa: CASSPRTSGRDETQYF
CDR3nt: TGTGCCAGCAGTCCACGGACTAGCGGGAGGGATGAGACCCAGTACTTC
j_gene: TRBJ2-5
v_gene: TRBV27
d_gene: TRBD2
abundance: -

CDR3aa: CASSGQVNTEAFF
CDR3nt: TGTGCCAGCAGTGGACAGGTGAACACTGAAGCTTTCTTT
j_gene: TRBJ1-1
v_gene: TRBV2
d_gene: -
abundance: -

CDR3aa: CASSNPPQASLREYF
CDR3nt: TGTGCCAGCAGCAACCCCCCACAGGCCTCCCTACGTGAGTACTTC
j_gene: TRBJ2-7
v_gene: TRBV28
d_gene: -
abundance: -

CDR3aa: CATRDRGLNGYTF
CDR3nt: TGTGCCACCCGGGACAGGGGGCTTAATGGCTACACCTTC
j_gene: TRBJ1-2
v_gene: TRBV10-3
d_gene: TRBD1
abundance: -

CDR3aa: CASSDLRGGEQFF
CDR3nt: TGTGCCAGCAGCGACCTACGAGGGGGTGAGCAGTTCTTC
j_gene: TRBJ2-1
v_gene: TRBV28
d_gene: -
abundance: -

CDR3aa: CASSYLSGGKDTQYF
CDR3nt: TGTGCCAGCAGTTACTTGTCGGGAGGGAAGGATACGCAGTATTTT
j_gene: TRBJ2-3
v_gene: TRBV6-5
d_gene: TRBD2
abundance: -

CDR3aa: CASSWGQGANTIYF
CDR3nt: TGTGCCAGCAGCTGGGGCCAGGGGGCGAACACCATATATTTT
j_gene: TRBJ1-3
v_gene: TRBV28
d_gene: TRBD1
abundance: -

CDR3aa: CASSLAQSRPVVYYGYTF
CDR3nt: TGTGCCAGCAGCTTAGCGCAAAGCCGCCCCGTAGTATACTATGGCTACACCTTC
j_gene: TRBJ1-2
v_gene: TRBV7-8
d_gene: -
abundance: -

CDR3aa: CASSSPLYGYTF
CDR3nt: TGTGCCAGCAGCTCCCCCCTCTATGGCTACACCTTC
j_gene: TRBJ1-2
v_gene: TRBV5-4
d_gene: -
abundance: -

CDR3aa: CASSATGARTGELFF
CDR3nt: TGTGCCAGCAGCGCTACAGGGGCGCGGACCGGGGAGCTGTTTTTT
j_gene: TRBJ2-2
v_gene: TRBV9
d_gene: TRBD1
abundance: -